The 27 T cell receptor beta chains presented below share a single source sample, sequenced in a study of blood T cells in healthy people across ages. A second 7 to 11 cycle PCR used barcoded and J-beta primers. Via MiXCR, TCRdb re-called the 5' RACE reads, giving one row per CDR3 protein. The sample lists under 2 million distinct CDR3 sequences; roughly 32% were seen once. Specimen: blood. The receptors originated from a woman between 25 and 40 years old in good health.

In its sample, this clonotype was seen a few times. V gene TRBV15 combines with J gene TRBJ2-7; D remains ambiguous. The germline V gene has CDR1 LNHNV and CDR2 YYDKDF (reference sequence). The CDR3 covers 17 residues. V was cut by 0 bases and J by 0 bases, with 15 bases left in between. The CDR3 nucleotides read TGTGCCACCAGCAGAGATCTTCCCCAGGCAGCCTCCTACGAGCAGTACTTC. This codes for CATSRDLPQAASYEQYF.

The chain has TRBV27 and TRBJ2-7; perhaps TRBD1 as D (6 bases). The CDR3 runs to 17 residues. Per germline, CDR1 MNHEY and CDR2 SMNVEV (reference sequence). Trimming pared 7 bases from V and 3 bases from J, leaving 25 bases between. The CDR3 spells CASTTQSPARGNYEQYF. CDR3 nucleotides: TGTGCCAGCACTACTCAAAGCCCGGCCAGGGGCAACTACGAGCAGTACTTC.

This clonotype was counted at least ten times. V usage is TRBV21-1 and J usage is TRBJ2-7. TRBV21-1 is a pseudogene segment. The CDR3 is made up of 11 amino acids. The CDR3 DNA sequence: TGTGCCAGCAGCATCACCTACGAGCAGTACTTC. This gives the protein CASSITYEQYF.

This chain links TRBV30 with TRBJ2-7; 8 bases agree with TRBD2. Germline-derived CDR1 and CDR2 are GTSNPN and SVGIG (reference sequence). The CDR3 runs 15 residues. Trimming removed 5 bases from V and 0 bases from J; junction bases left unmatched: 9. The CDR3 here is CAWERTSLSSYEQYF. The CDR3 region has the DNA TGTGCCTGGGAACGGACTAGCTTGAGCTCCTACGAGCAGTACTTC.

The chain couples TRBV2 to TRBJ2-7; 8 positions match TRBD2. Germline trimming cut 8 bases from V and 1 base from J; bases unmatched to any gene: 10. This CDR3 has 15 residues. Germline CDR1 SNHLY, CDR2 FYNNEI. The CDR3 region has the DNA TGTGCCAGCGGGGGGGGTAGCGGGATGTCCTACGAGCAGTACTTC. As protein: CASGGGSGMSYEQYF.

CDR3 residues: CASSQGGDFYGYTF. The CDR3 region has the DNA TGTGCCAGCAGCCAAGGGGGGGACTTTTATGGCTACACCTTC. The chain couples TRBV3-1 to TRBJ1-2; TRBD1 might be the D (5 bases). V dropped 1 base and J dropped 5 bases, with 11 bases sitting between them. The germline V gene has CDR1 LGHDT and CDR2 YNNKEL (reference sequence). The CDR3 covers 14 residues.

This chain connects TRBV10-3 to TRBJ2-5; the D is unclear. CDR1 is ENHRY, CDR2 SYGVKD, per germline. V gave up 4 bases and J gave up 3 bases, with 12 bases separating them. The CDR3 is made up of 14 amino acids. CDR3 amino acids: CAISGAPIKETQYF. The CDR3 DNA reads TGTGCCATCAGTGGGGCACCAATCAAAGAGACCCAGTACTTC.

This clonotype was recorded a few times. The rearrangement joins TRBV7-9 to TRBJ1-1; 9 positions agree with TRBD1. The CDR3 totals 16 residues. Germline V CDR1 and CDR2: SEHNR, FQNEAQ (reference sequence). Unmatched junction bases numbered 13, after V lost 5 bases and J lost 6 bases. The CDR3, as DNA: TGTGCCAGCAGCCCCATCCCGGGACAGGGTAACGCTGAAGCTTTCTTT. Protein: CASSPIPGQGNAEAFF.

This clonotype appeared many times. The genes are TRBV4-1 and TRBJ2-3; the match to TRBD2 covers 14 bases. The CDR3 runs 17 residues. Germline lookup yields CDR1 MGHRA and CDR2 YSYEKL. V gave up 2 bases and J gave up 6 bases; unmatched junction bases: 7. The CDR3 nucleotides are TGCGCCAGCAGCCAATCACAGGGACTAGCGGGAGTGGATACGCAGTATTTT. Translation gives CASSQSQGLAGVDTQYF.

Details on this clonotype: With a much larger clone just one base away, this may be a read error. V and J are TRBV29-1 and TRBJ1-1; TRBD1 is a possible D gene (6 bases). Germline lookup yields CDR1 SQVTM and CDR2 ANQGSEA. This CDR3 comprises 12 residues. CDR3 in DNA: TGCTGCGTAGCCACAGGGTTCACTGAAGCTTTCTTT. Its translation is CCVATGFTEAFF.

The CDR3: CASSSTTGGLYGYTF. Written as DNA, the CDR3 is TGTGCCAGCAGCAGTACTACAGGGGGCCTCTATGGCTACACCTTC. This sequence joins TRBV14 and TRBJ1-2; 9 bases align to TRBD1. The CDR3 has 15 amino acids. Per the germline V gene, CDR1 is SGHDN and CDR2 is FVKESK. V was clipped by 5 bases and J by 4 bases; unmatched bases: 8.

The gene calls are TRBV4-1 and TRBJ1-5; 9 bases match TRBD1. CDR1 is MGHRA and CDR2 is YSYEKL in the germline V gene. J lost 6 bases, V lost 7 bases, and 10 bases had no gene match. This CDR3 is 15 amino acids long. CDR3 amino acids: CASITPGTGIQPQHF. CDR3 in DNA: TGCGCCAGCATTACTCCCGGGACAGGGATTCAGCCCCAGCATTTT.

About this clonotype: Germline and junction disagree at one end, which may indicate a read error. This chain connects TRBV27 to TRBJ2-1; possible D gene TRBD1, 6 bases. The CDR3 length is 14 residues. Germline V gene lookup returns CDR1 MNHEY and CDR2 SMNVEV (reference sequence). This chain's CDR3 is CASSPRGSYSEQFF. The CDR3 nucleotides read TGTGCCAGCAGTCCCAGGGGTTCCTACAGTGAGCAGTTCTTC.

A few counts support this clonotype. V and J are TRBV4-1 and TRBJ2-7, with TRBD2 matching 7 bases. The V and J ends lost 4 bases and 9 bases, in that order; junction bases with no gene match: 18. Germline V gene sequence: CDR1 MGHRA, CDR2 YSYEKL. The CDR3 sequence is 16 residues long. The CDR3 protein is CASSPLRLAGNFGQYF. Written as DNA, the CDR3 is TGCGCCAGCAGCCCGCTTAGACTAGCTGGGAATTTTGGGCAGTACTTC.

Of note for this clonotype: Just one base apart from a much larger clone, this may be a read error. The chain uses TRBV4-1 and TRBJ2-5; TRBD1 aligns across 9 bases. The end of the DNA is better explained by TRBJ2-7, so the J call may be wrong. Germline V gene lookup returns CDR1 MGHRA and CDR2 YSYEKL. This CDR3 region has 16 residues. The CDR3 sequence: CASNQPTGGQPYEQYF. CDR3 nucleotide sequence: TGCGCCAGCAACCAACCGACAGGGGGGCAACCCTACGAGCAGTACTTC.

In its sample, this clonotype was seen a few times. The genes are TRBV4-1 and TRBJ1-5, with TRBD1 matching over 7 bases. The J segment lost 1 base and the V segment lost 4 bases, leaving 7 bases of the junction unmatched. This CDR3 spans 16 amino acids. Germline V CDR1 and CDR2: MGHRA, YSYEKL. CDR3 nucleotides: TGCGCCAGCAGCCGAGAAGGGGGCGCGAGCAATCAGCCCCAGCATTTT. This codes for CASSREGGASNQPQHF.

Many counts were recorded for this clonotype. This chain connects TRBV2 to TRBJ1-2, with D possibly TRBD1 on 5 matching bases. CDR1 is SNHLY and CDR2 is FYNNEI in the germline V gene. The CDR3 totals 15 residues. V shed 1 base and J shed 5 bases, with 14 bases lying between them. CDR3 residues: CASSEDEGRRYGYTF. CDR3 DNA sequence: TGTGCCAGCAGTGAAGATGAGGGGCGCAGGTATGGCTACACCTTC. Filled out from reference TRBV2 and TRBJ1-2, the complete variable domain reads EPEVTQTPSHQVTQMGQEVILRCVPISNHLYFYWYRQILGQKVEFLVSFYNNEISEKSEIFDDQFSVERPDGSNFTLKIRSTKLEDSAMYFCASSEDEGRRYGYTFGSGTRLTVV.

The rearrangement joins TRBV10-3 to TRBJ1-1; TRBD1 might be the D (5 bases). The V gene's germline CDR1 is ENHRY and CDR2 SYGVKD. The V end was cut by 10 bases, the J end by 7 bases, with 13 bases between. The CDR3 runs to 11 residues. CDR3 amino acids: CANAGADEAFF. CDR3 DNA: TGTGCCAACGCCGGGGCCGATGAAGCTTTCTTT.

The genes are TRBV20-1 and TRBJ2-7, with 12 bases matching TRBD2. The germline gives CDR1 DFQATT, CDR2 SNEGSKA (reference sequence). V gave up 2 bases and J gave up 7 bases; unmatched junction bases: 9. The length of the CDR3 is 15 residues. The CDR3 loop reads CSARRTASGRGEQYF. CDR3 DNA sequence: TGCAGTGCTAGAAGAACGGCTAGCGGGAGGGGTGAGCAGTACTTC.

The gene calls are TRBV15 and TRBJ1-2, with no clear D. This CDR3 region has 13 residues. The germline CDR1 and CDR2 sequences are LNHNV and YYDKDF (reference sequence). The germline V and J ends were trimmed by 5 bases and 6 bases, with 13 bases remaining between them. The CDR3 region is CATSVIGGDGYTF. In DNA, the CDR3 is TGTGCCACCAGCGTAATAGGAGGAGATGGCTACACCTTC.

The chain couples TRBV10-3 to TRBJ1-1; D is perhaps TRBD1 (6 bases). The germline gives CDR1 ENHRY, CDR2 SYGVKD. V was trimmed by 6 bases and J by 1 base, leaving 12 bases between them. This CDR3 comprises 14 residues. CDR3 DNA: TGTGCCATCAGAACTTTACAGGGGAACACTGAAGCTTTCTTT. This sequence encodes CAIRTLQGNTEAFF.

DNA of the CDR3: TGTGCCAGCAGTGGGCATGCGTCGCTAGCCAAAAACATTCAGTACTTC. Amino acid sequence: CASSGHASLAKNIQYF. The gene calls are TRBV6-4 and TRBJ2-4; D is unresolved. Germline V gene sequence: CDR1 MRHNA, CDR2 SNTAGT. This CDR3 spans 16 amino acids. V dropped 4 bases and J dropped 0 bases, with 13 bases sitting between them.

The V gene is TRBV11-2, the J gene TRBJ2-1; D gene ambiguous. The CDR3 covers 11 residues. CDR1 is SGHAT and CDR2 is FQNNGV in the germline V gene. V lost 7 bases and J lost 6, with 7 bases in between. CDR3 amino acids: CASTTGNEQFF. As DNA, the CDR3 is TGTGCCAGCACCACGGGCAATGAGCAGTTCTTC.

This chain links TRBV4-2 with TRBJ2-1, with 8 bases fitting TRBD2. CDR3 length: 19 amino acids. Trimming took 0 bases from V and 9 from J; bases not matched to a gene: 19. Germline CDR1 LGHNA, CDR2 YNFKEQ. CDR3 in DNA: TGTGCCAGCAGCCAAGACTGGCGGGTGGCGGCTAGCGGGTACGGTGAGCAGTTCTTC. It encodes CASSQDWRVAASGYGEQFF.

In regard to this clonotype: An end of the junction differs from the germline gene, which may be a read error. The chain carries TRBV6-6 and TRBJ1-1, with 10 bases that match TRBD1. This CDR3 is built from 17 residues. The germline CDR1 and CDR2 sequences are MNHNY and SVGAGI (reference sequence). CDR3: CVSSYKTGGIGNTEAFF. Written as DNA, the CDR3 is TGTGTCAGCAGTTACAAGACAGGGGGCATAGGGAACACTGAAGCTTTCTTT.

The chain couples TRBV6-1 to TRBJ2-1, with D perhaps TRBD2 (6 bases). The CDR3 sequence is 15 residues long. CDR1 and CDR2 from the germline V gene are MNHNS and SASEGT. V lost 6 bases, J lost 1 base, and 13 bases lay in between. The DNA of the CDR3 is TGTGCCAGCAGACTAGGCGGGATTTCCTACAATGAGCAGTTCTTC. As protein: CASRLGGISYNEQFF.

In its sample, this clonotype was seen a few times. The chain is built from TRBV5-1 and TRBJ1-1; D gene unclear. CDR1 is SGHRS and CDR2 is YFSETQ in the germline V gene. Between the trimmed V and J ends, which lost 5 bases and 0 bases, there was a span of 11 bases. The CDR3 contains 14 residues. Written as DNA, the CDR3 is TGCGCCAGCAGTTGGGAGGGCATGAACACTGAAGCTTTCTTT. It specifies CASSWEGMNTEAFF.